The 8 T cell receptor beta chains below were found in one sample sequenced in a study of blood T cell repertoires in COVID-19 (TCRdb year 2020). The library relied on the immunoSEQ multiplex PCR assay. TCRdb stores this immuneACCESS table with in-frame sequences only. Part of the clones is absent; in the studies checked, under half of the shortfall reflects unresolved V genes, and no reason is known for the rest. The sample has around 58,000 clones on record, around 80% of them singletons. Around 4.1% of the sample is held by the ten biggest clonotypes. Sample: PBMCs or T cells enriched from blood (not recorded which). Every receptor here comes from a middle-aged woman with acute COVID-19.

The chain uses TRBV13 and TRBJ2-5; D unresolved. The CDR3 sequence is 13 residues long. Germline values: CDR1 PRHDT, CDR2 FYEKMQ (reference sequence). The V gene lost 1 base and the J gene lost 4 bases, with 7 bases spanning the gap. CDR3 region: CASSLARTETQYF. The DNA for the CDR3 is TGTGCCAGCAGCTTAGCCAGAACAGAGACCCAGTACTTC.

The V call is TRBV25-1, the J call TRBJ2-3; TRBD1 is a possible D gene (6 bases). CDR1 MGHDK and CDR2 SYGVNS come from the germline V gene. Trimming took 1 base from V and 5 from J, leaving 13 bases between them. This CDR3 has 15 amino acids. CDR3: CASSEWNRAGDTQYF. The CDR3 nucleotides read TGTGCCAGCAGTGAATGGAACAGGGCCGGAGATACGCAGTATTTT.

The chain combines TRBV27 with TRBJ1-1, with TRBD1 matching 10 bases. V shed 6 bases, J shed 0 bases, and the junction held 16 bases outside the gene matches. The CDR3 length is 19 residues. Germline V gives CDR1 MNHEY, CDR2 SMNVEV (reference sequence). The CDR3 DNA follows: TGTGCCAGCAGCCGCCCTAGGGGACAGGGGCAGTTTATGAACACTGAAGCTTTCTTT. Translating gives CASSRPRGQGQFMNTEAFF.

The chain couples TRBV6-2 or TRBV6-3 to TRBJ1-2, with D perhaps matching TRBD1 (5 bases). The CDR3 spans 12 residues. With 6 bases removed from V and 8 bases from J, the gap between germline ends came to 13 bases. The V gene's germline CDR1 is MNHEY and CDR2 SVGEGT. The CDR3 sequence: CASSPRGFGYTF. For the CDR3, the DNA is TGTGCCAGCAGCCCTCGGGGGTTCGGCTACACCTTC.

The chain employs TRBV2 and TRBJ2-3; 9 bases align to TRBD2. There are 14 residues in the CDR3. Germline values: CDR1 SNHLY, CDR2 FYNNEI. V gave up 4 bases and J gave up 4 bases; unmatched junction bases: 3. The CDR3 is CASSALAGADTQYF. The CDR3 DNA is TGTGCCAGCAGTGCCTTAGCGGGAGCAGATACGCAGTATTTT.

The chain couples TRBV18 to TRBJ1-4, with TRBD1 identical over 10 bases. This CDR3 is 14 amino acids long. Germline lookup yields CDR1 KGHSH and CDR2 LQKENI. The V gene end was trimmed by 3 bases and the J gene end by 8 bases; junction bases not matched to a gene: 3. This CDR3 reads CASSPGQGSEKLFF. In nucleotides, the CDR3 is TGTGCCAGCTCACCGGGACAGGGGAGCGAAAAACTGTTTTTT.

About this clone: This specimen includes other DNA sequences encoding the same CDR3. V gene TRBV27 combines with J gene TRBJ1-5; 7 bases agree with TRBD1. V shed 2 bases and J 2 bases; nucleotides not matched to a gene: 0. Germline V gene data show CDR1 as MNHEY and CDR2 as SMNVEV (reference sequence). The CDR3 totals 14 residues. CDR3 sequence: CASSLGTGNQPQHF. In nucleotides, the CDR3 is TGTGCCAGCAGTTTAGGGACAGGCAATCAGCCCCAGCATTTT.

This chain joins TRBV19 and TRBJ1-6; D remains unclear. CDR1 and CDR2 from the germline V gene are LNHDA and SQIVND (reference sequence). Trimming took 2 bases from V and 8 from J, leaving 4 bases between them. CDR3 size: 12 residues. CDR3: CASSITDSPLHF. In DNA form, the CDR3 reads TGTGCCAGTAGTATAACGGATTCACCCCTCCACTTT.